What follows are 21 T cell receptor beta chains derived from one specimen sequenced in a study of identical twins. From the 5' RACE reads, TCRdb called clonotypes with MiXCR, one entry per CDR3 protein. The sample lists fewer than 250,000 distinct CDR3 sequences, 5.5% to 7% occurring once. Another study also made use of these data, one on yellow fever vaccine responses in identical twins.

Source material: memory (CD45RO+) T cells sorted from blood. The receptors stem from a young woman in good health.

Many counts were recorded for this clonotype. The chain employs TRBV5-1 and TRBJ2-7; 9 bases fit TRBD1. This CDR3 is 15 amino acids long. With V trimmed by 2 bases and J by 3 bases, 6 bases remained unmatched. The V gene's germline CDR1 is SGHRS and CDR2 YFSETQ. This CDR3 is CASSFLDRGIYEQYF. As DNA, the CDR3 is TGCGCCAGCAGCTTTTTAGACAGGGGGATCTACGAGCAGTACTTC.

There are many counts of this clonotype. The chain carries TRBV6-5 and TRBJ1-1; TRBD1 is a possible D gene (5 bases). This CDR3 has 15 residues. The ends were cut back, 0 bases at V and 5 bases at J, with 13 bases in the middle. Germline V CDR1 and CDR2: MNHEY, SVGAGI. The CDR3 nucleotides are TGTGCCAGCAGTTACTCGAGGGAGGGGAGGACTGAAGCTTTCTTT. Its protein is CASSYSREGRTEAFF.

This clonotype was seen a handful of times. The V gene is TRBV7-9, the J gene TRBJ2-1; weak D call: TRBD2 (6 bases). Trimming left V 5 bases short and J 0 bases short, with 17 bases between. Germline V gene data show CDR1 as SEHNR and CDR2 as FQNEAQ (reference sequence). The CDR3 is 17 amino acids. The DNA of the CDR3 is TGTGCCAGCAGCGCGGAACAGTCGCGGGGCTCCTACAATGAGCAGTTCTTC. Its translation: CASSAEQSRGSYNEQFF.

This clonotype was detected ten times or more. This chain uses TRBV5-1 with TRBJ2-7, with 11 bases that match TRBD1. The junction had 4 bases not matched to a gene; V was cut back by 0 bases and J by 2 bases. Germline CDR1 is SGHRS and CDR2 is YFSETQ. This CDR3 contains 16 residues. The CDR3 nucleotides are TGCGCCAGCAGCTTGGAGGGACAGGGGGGCACCTACGAGCAGTACTTC. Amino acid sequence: CASSLEGQGGTYEQYF.

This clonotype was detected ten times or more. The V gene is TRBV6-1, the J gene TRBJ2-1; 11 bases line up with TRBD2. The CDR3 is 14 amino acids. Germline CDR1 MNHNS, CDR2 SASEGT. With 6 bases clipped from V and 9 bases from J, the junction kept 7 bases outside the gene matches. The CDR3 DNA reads TGTGCCAGCAGCACGGGACTAGCGGATGGTGAGCAGTTCTTC. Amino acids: CASSTGLADGEQFF.

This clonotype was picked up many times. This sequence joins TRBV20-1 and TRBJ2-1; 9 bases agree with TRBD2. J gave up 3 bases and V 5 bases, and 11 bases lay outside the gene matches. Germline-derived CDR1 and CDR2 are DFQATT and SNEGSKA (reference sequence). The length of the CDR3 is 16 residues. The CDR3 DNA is TGCAGTGCTCCGCCTCGAAGCGGGAGGTACTACAATGAGCAGTTCTTC. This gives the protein CSAPPRSGRYYNEQFF.

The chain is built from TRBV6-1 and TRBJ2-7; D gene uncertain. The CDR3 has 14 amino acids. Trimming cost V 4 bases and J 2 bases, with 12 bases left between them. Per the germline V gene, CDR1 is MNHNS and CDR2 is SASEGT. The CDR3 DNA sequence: TGTGCCAGCAGTGGGCGACGGAATACCTACGAGCAGTACGTC. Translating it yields CASSGRRNTYEQYV.

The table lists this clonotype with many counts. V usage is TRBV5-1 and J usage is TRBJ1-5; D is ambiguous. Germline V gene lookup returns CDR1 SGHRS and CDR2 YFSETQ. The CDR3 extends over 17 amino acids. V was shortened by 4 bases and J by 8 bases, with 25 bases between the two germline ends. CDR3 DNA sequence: TGCGCCAGCAGCACCCTTCCATCTGGGTCAACGCCGGAGCCCCAGCATTTT. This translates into CASSTLPSGSTPEPQHF.

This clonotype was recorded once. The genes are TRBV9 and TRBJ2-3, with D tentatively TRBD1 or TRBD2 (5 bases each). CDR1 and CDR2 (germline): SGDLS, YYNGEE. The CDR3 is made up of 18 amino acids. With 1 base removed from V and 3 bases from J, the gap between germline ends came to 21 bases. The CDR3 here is CASSVLWLLVGVTDTQYF. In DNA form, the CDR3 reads TGTGCCAGCAGCGTACTGTGGTTACTTGTGGGGGTAACAGATACGCAGTATTTT.

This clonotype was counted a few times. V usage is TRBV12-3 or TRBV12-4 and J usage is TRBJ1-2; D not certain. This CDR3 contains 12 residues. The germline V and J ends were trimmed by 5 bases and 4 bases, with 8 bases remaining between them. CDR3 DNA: TGTGCCAGCAGTGAGAATCTCTATGGCTACACCTTC. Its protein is CASSENLYGYTF.

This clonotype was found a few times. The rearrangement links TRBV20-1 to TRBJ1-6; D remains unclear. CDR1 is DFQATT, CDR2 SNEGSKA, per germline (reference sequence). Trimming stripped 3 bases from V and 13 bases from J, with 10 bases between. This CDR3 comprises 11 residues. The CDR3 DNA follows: TGCAGTGCTAGTCCCCCGTCGCCCCTCCACTTT. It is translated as CSASPPSPLHF.

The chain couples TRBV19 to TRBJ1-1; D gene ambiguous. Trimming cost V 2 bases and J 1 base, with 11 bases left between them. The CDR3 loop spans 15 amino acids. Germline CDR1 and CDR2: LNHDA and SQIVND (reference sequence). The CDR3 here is CASSITVIRNTEAFF. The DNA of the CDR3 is TGTGCCAGTAGTATAACGGTCATAAGGAACACTGAAGCTTTCTTT.

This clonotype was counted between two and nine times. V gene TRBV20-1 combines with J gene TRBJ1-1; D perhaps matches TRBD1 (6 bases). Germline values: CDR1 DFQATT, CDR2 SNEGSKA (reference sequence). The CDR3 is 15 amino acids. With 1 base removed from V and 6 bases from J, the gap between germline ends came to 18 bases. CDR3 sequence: CSARAPAGVLAEAFF. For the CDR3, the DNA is TGCAGTGCTAGAGCCCCGGCAGGGGTCCTTGCTGAAGCTTTCTTT.

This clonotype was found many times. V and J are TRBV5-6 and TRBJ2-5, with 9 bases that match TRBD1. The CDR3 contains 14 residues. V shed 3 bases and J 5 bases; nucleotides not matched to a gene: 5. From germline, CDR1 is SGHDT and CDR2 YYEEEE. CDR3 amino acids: CASSSDRGFETQYF. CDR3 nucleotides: TGTGCCAGCAGCTCTGACAGGGGGTTTGAGACCCAGTACTTC.

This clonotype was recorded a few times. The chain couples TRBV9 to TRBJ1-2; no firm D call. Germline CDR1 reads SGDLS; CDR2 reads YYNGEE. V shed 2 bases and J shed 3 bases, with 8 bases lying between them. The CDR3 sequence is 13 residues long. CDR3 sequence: CASSVWSYYGYTF. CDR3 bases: TGTGCCAGCAGCGTGTGGTCGTACTATGGCTACACCTTC.

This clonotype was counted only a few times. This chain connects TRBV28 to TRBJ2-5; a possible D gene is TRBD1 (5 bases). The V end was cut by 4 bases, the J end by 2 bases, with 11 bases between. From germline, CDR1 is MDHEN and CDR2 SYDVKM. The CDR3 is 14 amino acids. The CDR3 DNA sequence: TGTGCCAGCAGTTCCCTTTCAGGGCAAGAGACCCAGTACTTC. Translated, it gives CASSSLSGQETQYF.

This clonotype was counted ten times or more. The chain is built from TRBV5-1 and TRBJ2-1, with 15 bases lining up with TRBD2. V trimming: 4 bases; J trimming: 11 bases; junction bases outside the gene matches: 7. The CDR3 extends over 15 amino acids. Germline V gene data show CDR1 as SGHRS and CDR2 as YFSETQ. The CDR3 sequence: CASSRGLAGGFQQFF. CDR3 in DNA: TGCGCCAGCAGCAGGGGACTAGCGGGAGGCTTCCAGCAGTTCTTC. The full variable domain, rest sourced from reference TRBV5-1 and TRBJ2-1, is KAGVTQTPRYLIKTRGQQVTLSCSPISGHRSVSWYQQTPGQGLQFLFEYFSETQRNKGNFPGRFSGRQFSNSRSEMNVSTLELGDSALYLCASSRGLAGGFQQFFGPGTRLTVL.

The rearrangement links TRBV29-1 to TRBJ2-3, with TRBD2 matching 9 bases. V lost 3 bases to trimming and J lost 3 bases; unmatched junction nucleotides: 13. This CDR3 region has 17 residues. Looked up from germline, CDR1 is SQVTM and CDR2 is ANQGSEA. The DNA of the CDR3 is TGCAGCGTTGAGGGGGGACTTAGCGGGGGACTTACAGATACGCAGTATTTT. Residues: CSVEGGLSGGLTDTQYF.

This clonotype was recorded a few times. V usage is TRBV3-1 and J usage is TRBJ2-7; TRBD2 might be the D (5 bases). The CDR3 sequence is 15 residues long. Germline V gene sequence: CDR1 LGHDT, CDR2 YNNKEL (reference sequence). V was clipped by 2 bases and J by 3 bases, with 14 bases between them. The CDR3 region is CASSQSSGRFYEQYF. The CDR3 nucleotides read TGTGCCAGCAGCCAATCAAGCGGACGTTTCTACGAGCAGTACTTC.

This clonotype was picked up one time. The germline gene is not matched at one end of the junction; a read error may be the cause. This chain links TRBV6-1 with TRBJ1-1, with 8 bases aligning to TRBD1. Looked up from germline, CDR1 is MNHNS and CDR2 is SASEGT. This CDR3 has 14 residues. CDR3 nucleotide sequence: TGTGCCAGCAGACTACACAGGGGGGACACTGAAGCTTTGTTT. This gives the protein CASRLHRGDTEALF.

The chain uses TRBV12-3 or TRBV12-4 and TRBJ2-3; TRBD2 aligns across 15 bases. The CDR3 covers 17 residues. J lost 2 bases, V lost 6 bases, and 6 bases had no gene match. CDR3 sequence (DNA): TGTGCCAGCAGCTCAGGGACTAGCGGGAGGCCCACAGATACGCAGTATTTT. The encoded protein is CASSSGTSGRPTDTQYF.